These T cell receptor beta chains were read from a single sample in a study of identical twins. Via MiXCR, TCRdb re-called the 5' RACE reads, giving one row per CDR3 protein. The sample has under 350,000 distinct CDR3 sequences; roughly 9% are singletons. These data also formed part of another study, on yellow fever vaccine responses in identical twins.

Sequenced: CD8+ T cells sorted from blood. These receptors all stem from a woman younger than 35 in good health. CDR3s include the opening cysteine and the closing phenylalanine or tryptophan.

v_call: TRBV20-1; j_call: TRBJ1-2; cdr3_aa: CSARVNLASYGYTF
v_call: TRBV4-1; j_call: TRBJ1-1; cdr3_aa: CASSQKGSLNTEAFF
v_call: TRBV27; j_call: TRBJ1-2; cdr3_aa: CASSPQDTYGYTF
v_call: TRBV6-1; j_call: TRBJ1-3; cdr3_aa: CASSAGTLVRSGNTIYF
v_call: TRBV5-6; j_call: TRBJ2-3; cdr3_aa: CASSLGPSGDYTDTQYF
v_call: TRBV27; j_call: TRBJ2-4; cdr3_aa: CASSFQGQNIQYF
v_call: TRBV11-1; j_call: TRBJ2-1; cdr3_aa: CASSHGTGVFNEQFF
v_call: TRBV18; j_call: TRBJ2-7; cdr3_aa: CASSRQEQNYEQYF
v_call: TRBV28; j_call: TRBJ1-5; cdr3_aa: CASGIPGSTNQPQHF
v_call: TRBV6-4; j_call: TRBJ2-1; cdr3_aa: CASSDVLRDSEQFF
v_call: TRBV3-1; j_call: TRBJ2-1; cdr3_aa: CASSQGDIYNEQFF
v_call: TRBV24-1; j_call: TRBJ2-5; cdr3_aa: CATRGGGMETQYF
v_call: TRBV29-1; j_call: TRBJ2-7; cdr3_aa: CSVETWTGKEQYF
v_call: TRBV3-1; j_call: TRBJ2-1; cdr3_aa: CASSPRLTSKGYNEQFF
v_call: TRBV27; j_call: TRBJ2-7; cdr3_aa: CASSPGTARTRYEQYF